This is a list of T cell receptor beta chains from one sample in a study of cytomegalovirus exposure and HLA in healthy donors. Profiling relied on immunoSEQ multiplex PCR, and the TCRdb table lists in-frame clones only, not all of them. The sample shows under 85,000 clones, over 70% of them seen only once. What was sequenced was PBMCs. These TCRs come from a man in his forties in good health and CMV-seronegative. The CDR3 runs from the conserved cysteine through the conserved F or W. Fields, in order: D gene, J gene, clone size, V gene, CDR3 DNA, CDR3 protein. D genes are given only for firm matches. Where a row states a size, it is once, few, many or the class of an expanded clone; other rows omit it.

d_gene: NA
j_gene: TRBJ2-5
abundance: once
v_gene: TRBV10-3
CDR3nt: TGTGCCATCCAGGGGAACGGCCAAGAGACCCAGTACTTC
CDR3aa: CAIQGNGQETQYF

d_gene: TRBD2
j_gene: TRBJ2-2
abundance: NA
v_gene: TRBV11-3
CDR3nt: TGTGCCAGCAGCTTAGTCCTAGCGGGAGGCATGACCGGGGAGCTGTTTTTT
CDR3aa: CASSLVLAGGMTGELFF

d_gene: TRBD1
j_gene: TRBJ1-1
abundance: NA
v_gene: TRBV27
CDR3nt: TGTGCCAGCGGGGGACAGTTGAACACTGAAGCTTTCTTT
CDR3aa: CASGGQLNTEAFF

d_gene: TRBD2
j_gene: TRBJ2-7
abundance: NA
v_gene: TRBV6-5
CDR3nt: TGTGCCAGCAGTTACTCGCCTAGCGGGACCTACGAGCAGTACTTC
CDR3aa: CASSYSPSGTYEQYF

d_gene: TRBD1
j_gene: TRBJ2-7
abundance: NA
v_gene: TRBV10-3
CDR3nt: TGTGCCATCAGTGAGTCTCCAGGGGGCTACGAGCAGTACTTC
CDR3aa: CAISESPGGYEQYF

d_gene: NA
j_gene: TRBJ2-6
abundance: once
v_gene: TRBV7-3
CDR3nt: TGTGCCAGCAGTACAGGGTTCTCTGGGGCCAACGTCCTGACTTTC
CDR3aa: CASSTGFSGANVLTF

d_gene: TRBD2
j_gene: TRBJ2-7
abundance: NA
v_gene: TRBV27
CDR3nt: TGTGCCAGCAGTTTAGCCAGCGGGAGGCCCTACGAGCAGTACTTC
CDR3aa: CASSLASGRPYEQYF

d_gene: TRBD1
j_gene: TRBJ2-4
abundance: few
v_gene: TRBV5-5
CDR3nt: TGTGCCAGCAGCTTGGCAGGACAGGGGCTAAACATTCAGTACTTC
CDR3aa: CASSLAGQGLNIQYF

d_gene: TRBD1
j_gene: TRBJ2-1
abundance: NA
v_gene: TRBV19
CDR3nt: TGTGCCAGTAGGGACCCGGGACAGACAAACAATGAGCAGTTCTTC
CDR3aa: CASRDPGQTNNEQFF

d_gene: NA
j_gene: TRBJ2-4
abundance: NA
v_gene: TRBV28
CDR3nt: TGTGCCAGCGGGGCAGTAGTGCGCCGAAGATCATTAGCCAAAAACATTCAGTACTTC
CDR3aa: CASGAVVRRRSLAKNIQYF

d_gene: NA
j_gene: TRBJ2-5
abundance: NA
v_gene: TRBV7-9
CDR3nt: TGTGCCAGCAGCCCCCAGGCAGGGCCGACCCAAGAGACCCAGTACTTC
CDR3aa: CASSPQAGPTQETQYF

d_gene: TRBD2
j_gene: TRBJ2-7
abundance: NA
v_gene: TRBV9
CDR3nt: TGTGCCAGCAGCGTAGGGTCACCGGGACTATACGAGCAGTACTTC
CDR3aa: CASSVGSPGLYEQYF

d_gene: TRBD2
j_gene: TRBJ2-7
abundance: NA
v_gene: TRBV6-1
CDR3nt: TGTGCCAGCAGTGGATATCAGACTAGCGGGAGCTACGAGCAGTACTTC
CDR3aa: CASSGYQTSGSYEQYF

d_gene: NA
j_gene: TRBJ2-4
abundance: NA
v_gene: TRBV5-1
CDR3nt: TGCGCCAGCAGCTCAACGATCACAGCTGACATGGGCATTCAGTACTTC
CDR3aa: CASSSTITADMGIQYF

d_gene: NA
j_gene: TRBJ1-2
abundance: NA
v_gene: TRBV19
CDR3nt: TGTGCCAGTAGTCCCGGGGGGCCAGGAGGCTACACCTTC
CDR3aa: CASSPGGPGGYTF

d_gene: NA
j_gene: TRBJ2-1
abundance: NA
v_gene: TRBV14
CDR3nt: TGTGCCAGCAGCCAAAAAGGGAGAGCGCCATGGCAGTTCTTC
CDR3aa: CASSQKGRAPWQFF

d_gene: TRBD2
j_gene: TRBJ2-1
abundance: NA
v_gene: TRBV28
CDR3nt: TGTGCCAGCAGTTTATTACGGGAGGGGGGGCACAATGAGCAGTTCTTC
CDR3aa: CASSLLREGGHNEQFF

d_gene: TRBD1
j_gene: TRBJ2-5
abundance: NA
v_gene: TRBV19
CDR3nt: TGTGCCAGTAGTACAACCACAGGGGGCGCGGAGACCCAGTACTTC
CDR3aa: CASSTTTGGAETQYF

d_gene: TRBD1
j_gene: TRBJ1-5
abundance: NA
v_gene: TRBV19
CDR3nt: TGTGCCAGTAGGGCAGGGGGCCACCCTAGCAATCAGCCCCAGCATTTT
CDR3aa: CASRAGGHPSNQPQHF

d_gene: NA
j_gene: TRBJ1-5
abundance: once
v_gene: TRBV7-2
CDR3nt: TGTGCCAGCAGCTTTGACACGCAGCCCCAGCATTTT
CDR3aa: CASSFDTQPQHF

d_gene: TRBD1
j_gene: TRBJ2-7
abundance: NA
v_gene: TRBV18
CDR3nt: TGTGCCAGCTCACAAACAACAGGGGGGTACGAGCAGTACTTC
CDR3aa: CASSQTTGGYEQYF

d_gene: TRBD1
j_gene: TRBJ2-4
abundance: once
v_gene: TRBV5-1
CDR3nt: TGCGCCAGCAGCCCACGGACAGGGGGAGAAAACAGTCAGTACTTC
CDR3aa: CASSPRTGGENSQYF

d_gene: NA
j_gene: TRBJ1-1
abundance: NA
v_gene: TRBV6-1
CDR3nt: TGTGCCAGCAGTGAAGTTGGCGGCTGGGAGCCTGAAGCTTTCTTT
CDR3aa: CASSEVGGWEPEAFF

d_gene: NA
j_gene: TRBJ1-6
abundance: NA
v_gene: TRBV6-1
CDR3nt: TGTGCCAGCAGTGGTAGGGAGATCAATTCACCCCTCCACTTT
CDR3aa: CASSGREINSPLHF

d_gene: TRBD1
j_gene: TRBJ1-6
abundance: NA
v_gene: TRBV4-1
CDR3nt: TGCGCCAGCGCGGGACAGTTAGATTCACCCCTCCACTTT
CDR3aa: CASAGQLDSPLHF

d_gene: NA
j_gene: TRBJ2-4
abundance: NA
v_gene: TRBV6-6
CDR3nt: TGTGCCAGCAGTTATTTTCTGGACAGTCGGACCAGTCAGTACTTC
CDR3aa: CASSYFLDSRTSQYF

d_gene: NA
j_gene: TRBJ2-1
abundance: NA
v_gene: TRBV10-3
CDR3nt: TGTGCCAGCAGTTACGAGGCCTCCTCCTACAATGAGCAGTTCTTC
CDR3aa: CASSYEASSYNEQFF

d_gene: NA
j_gene: TRBJ2-1
abundance: NA
v_gene: TRBV7-2
CDR3nt: TGTGCCAGCAGCTCCCGAGGGGGATTCCTAACCCCTACCTACAATGAGCAGTTCTTC
CDR3aa: CASSSRGGFLTPTYNEQFF

d_gene: NA
j_gene: TRBJ2-3
abundance: NA
v_gene: TRBV19
CDR3nt: TGTGCCAGTACCGGGACTGGCACAGATACGCAGTATTTT
CDR3aa: CASTGTGTDTQYF

d_gene: NA
j_gene: TRBJ1-4
abundance: NA
v_gene: TRBV28
CDR3nt: TGTGCCAGCAGTGGCCTGGGGGCCCCGAGTGAAAAACTGTTTTTT
CDR3aa: CASSGLGAPSEKLFF

d_gene: NA
j_gene: TRBJ1-3
abundance: NA
v_gene: TRBV6-6
CDR3nt: TGTGCCAGCAGTCCCGCGCGGGTAACAATGAACACCATATATTTT
CDR3aa: CASSPARVTMNTIYF

d_gene: TRBD2
j_gene: TRBJ2-2
abundance: NA
v_gene: TRBV28
CDR3nt: TGTGCCACCCATCCGGGACTAGCTTACACCGGGGAGCTGTTTTTT
CDR3aa: CATHPGLAYTGELFF

d_gene: TRBD2
j_gene: TRBJ2-7
abundance: NA
v_gene: TRBV9
CDR3nt: TGTGCCAGCAGCGTAGCGATTAGCGGGAGTGGATACGAGCAGTACTTC
CDR3aa: CASSVAISGSGYEQYF

d_gene: NA
j_gene: TRBJ1-4
abundance: NA
v_gene: TRBV7-9
CDR3nt: TGTTCCAGCAGCCATCTCGAGGAGAAACTGTTTTTT
CDR3aa: CSSSHLEEKLFF

d_gene: TRBD1
j_gene: TRBJ2-7
abundance: few
v_gene: TRBV19
CDR3nt: TGTGCCAGTAGGACTACAGGGGGCAGCTACGAGCAGTACTTC
CDR3aa: CASRTTGGSYEQYF

d_gene: NA
j_gene: TRBJ1-5
abundance: NA
v_gene: TRBV28
CDR3nt: TGTGCCAGCAACTCGGGGGGGTCCTACAATCAGCCCCAGCATTTT
CDR3aa: CASNSGGSYNQPQHF

d_gene: NA
j_gene: TRBJ2-3
abundance: NA
v_gene: TRBV27
CDR3nt: TGTGCCAGCAGTTCGGCGGGGTACACAGATACGCAGTATTTT
CDR3aa: CASSSAGYTDTQYF

d_gene: NA
j_gene: TRBJ2-6
abundance: NA
v_gene: TRBV29-1
CDR3nt: TGCAGCGTGGGCCTTTCCTCTGGGGCCAACGTCCTGACTTTC
CDR3aa: CSVGLSSGANVLTF

d_gene: TRBD1
j_gene: TRBJ2-7
abundance: NA
v_gene: TRBV5-1
CDR3nt: TGCGCCAGCAGCCAACTCCGACAGGGTGGGAACGAGCAGTACTTC
CDR3aa: CASSQLRQGGNEQYF

d_gene: NA
j_gene: TRBJ1-5
abundance: NA
v_gene: TRBV28
CDR3nt: TGTGCCAGCAGTTTTGGCAGGGTTGGCAATCAGCCCCAGCATTTT
CDR3aa: CASSFGRVGNQPQHF

d_gene: NA
j_gene: TRBJ2-1
abundance: NA
v_gene: TRBV7-9
CDR3nt: TGTGCCAGCAGCTTAGAGGACTCCGGCCGGTTCTTC
CDR3aa: CASSLEDSGRFF

d_gene: NA
j_gene: TRBJ1-5
abundance: once
v_gene: TRBV10-2
CDR3nt: TGCGCCAGCTACCCAGGTCCAGGGCTCGGTCAGCCCCAGCATTTT
CDR3aa: CASYPGPGLGQPQHF

d_gene: NA
j_gene: TRBJ1-4
abundance: NA
v_gene: TRBV19
CDR3nt: TGTGCCAGTAGTATCGGGGGGCGAGGGTCTGAAAAACTGTTTTTT
CDR3aa: CASSIGGRGSEKLFF

d_gene: TRBD2
j_gene: TRBJ2-7
abundance: once
v_gene: TRBV7-3
CDR3nt: TGTGCCAGCAGCCAAGGACTAGCGGCGGACTACGAGCAGTACTTC
CDR3aa: CASSQGLAADYEQYF

d_gene: TRBD1
j_gene: TRBJ1-6
abundance: NA
v_gene: TRBV5-6
CDR3nt: TGTGCCAGCAGCTTGGAACAGGGGGATTCACCCCTCCACTTT
CDR3aa: CASSLEQGDSPLHF

d_gene: NA
j_gene: TRBJ1-1
abundance: few
v_gene: TRBV11-1
CDR3nt: TGTGCCAGCAGCTTACGTATGGGACAAGGTACTGAAGCTTTCTTT
CDR3aa: CASSLRMGQGTEAFF

d_gene: TRBD2
j_gene: TRBJ2-7
abundance: once
v_gene: TRBV4-2
CDR3nt: TGTGCCAGCAGCCAAGAGTTAGCGGGACCTTCCTACAAGCAGTACTTC
CDR3aa: CASSQELAGPSYKQYF

d_gene: NA
j_gene: TRBJ1-2
abundance: NA
v_gene: TRBV28
CDR3nt: TGTGCCAGCAGCCCCCGGGGGACCTATGGCTACACCTTC
CDR3aa: CASSPRGTYGYTF

d_gene: TRBD1
j_gene: TRBJ1-1
abundance: NA
v_gene: TRBV6-1
CDR3nt: TGTGCCACGATGGACAGGGGGGAAACTGAAGCTTTCTTT
CDR3aa: CATMDRGETEAFF

d_gene: TRBD2
j_gene: TRBJ2-1
abundance: few
v_gene: TRBV7-3
CDR3nt: TGTGCCAGCAGCTTAAATCTAGCGGGAAGTGAGCAGTTCTTC
CDR3aa: CASSLNLAGSEQFF